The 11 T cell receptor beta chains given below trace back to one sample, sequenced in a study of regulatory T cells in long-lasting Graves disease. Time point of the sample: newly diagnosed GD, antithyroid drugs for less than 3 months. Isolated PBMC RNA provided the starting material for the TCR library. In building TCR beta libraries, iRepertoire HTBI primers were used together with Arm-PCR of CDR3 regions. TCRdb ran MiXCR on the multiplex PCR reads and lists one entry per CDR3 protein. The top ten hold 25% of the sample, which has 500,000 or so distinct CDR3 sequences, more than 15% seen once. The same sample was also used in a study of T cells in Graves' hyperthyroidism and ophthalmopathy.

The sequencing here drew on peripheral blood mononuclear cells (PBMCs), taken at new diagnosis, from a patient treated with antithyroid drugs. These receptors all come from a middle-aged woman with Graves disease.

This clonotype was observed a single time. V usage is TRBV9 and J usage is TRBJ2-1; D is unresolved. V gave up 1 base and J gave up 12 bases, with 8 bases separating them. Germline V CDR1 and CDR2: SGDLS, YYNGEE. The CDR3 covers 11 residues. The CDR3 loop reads CASSVLDGQFF. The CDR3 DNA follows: TGTGCCAGCAGCGTACTTGATGGGCAGTTCTTC.

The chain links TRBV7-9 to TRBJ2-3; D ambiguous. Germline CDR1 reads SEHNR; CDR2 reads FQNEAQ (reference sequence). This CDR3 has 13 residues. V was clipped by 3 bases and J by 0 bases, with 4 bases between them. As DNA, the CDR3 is TGTGCCAGCAGCTTCGAAAGCACAGATACGCAGTATTTT. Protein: CASSFESTDTQYF.

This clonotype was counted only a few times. The CDR3 nucleotides are TGCGCCAGCAGCCAAGATCTGGGCAGTTTACTCGAGCAGTACTTC. This encodes CASSQDLGSLLEQYF. V is TRBV4-1 and J is TRBJ2-7; D call uncertain. V lost 0 bases and J 6 bases, leaving 15 bases between the germline ends. This CDR3 contains 15 residues. The germline V gene encodes CDR1 MGHRA and CDR2 YSYEKL.

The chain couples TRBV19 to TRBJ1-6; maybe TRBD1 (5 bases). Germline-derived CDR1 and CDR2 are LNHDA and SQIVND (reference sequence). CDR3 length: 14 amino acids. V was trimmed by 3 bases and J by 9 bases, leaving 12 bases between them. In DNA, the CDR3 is TGTGCCAGTAGTATCGGAGGGGTTGCTTCACCCCTCCACTTT. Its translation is CASSIGGVASPLHF.

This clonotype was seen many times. CDR3 DNA: TGTGCCAGCATTAGGTCGGAACATCGAACAGGGCGTCTTATGAACACTGAAGCTTTCTTT. As protein: CASIRSEHRTGRLMNTEAFF. The chain couples TRBV7-9 to TRBJ1-1, with a possible D match to TRBD1 (6 bases). The V end lost 7 bases, the J end lost 0 bases, and 30 bases lay between the germline ends. The CDR3 is 20 amino acids. CDR1 SEHNR and CDR2 FQNEAQ come from the germline V gene (reference sequence). The full variable domain, with the rest looked up from reference TRBV7-9 and TRBJ1-1, is DTGVSQNPRHKITKRGQNVTFRCDPISEHNRLYWYRQTLGQGPEFLTYFQNEAQLEKSRLLSDRFSAERPKGSFSTLEIQRTEQGDSAMYLCASIRSEHRTGRLMNTEAFFGQGTRLTVV.

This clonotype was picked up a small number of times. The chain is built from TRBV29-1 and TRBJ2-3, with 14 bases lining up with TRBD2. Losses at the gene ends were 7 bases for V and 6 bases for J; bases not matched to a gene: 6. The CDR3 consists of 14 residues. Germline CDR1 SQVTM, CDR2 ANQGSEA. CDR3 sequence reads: CSATRTSGGDTQYF. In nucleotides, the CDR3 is TGCAGCGCAACCCGGACTAGCGGGGGGGATACGCAGTATTTT.

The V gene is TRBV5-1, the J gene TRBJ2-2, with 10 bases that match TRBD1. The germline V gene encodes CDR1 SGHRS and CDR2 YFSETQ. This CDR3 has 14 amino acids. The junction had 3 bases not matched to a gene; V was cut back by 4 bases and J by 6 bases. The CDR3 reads CASSGGTGAGELFF. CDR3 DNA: TGCGCCAGCAGCGGCGGGACAGGGGCCGGGGAGCTGTTTTTT.

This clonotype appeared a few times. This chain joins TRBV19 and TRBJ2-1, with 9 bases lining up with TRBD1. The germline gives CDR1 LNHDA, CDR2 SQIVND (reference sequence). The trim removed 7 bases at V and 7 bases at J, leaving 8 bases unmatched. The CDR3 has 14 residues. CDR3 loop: CASTRGQGRNEQFF. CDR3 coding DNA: TGTGCCAGTACCCGGGGACAGGGTAGAAATGAGCAGTTCTTC. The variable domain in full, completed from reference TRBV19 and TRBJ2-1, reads DGGITQSPKYLFRKEGQNVTLSCEQNLNHDAMYWYRQDPGQGLRLIYYSQIVNDFQKGDIAEGYSVSREKKESFPLTVTSAQKNPTAFYLCASTRGQGRNEQFFGPGTRLTVL.

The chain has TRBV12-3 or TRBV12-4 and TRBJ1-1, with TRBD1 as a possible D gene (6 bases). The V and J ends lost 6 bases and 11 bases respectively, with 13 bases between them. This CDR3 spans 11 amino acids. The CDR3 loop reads CASRAYRDAFF. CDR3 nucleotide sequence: TGTGCCAGCAGAGCCTACAGGGACGCTTTCTTT.

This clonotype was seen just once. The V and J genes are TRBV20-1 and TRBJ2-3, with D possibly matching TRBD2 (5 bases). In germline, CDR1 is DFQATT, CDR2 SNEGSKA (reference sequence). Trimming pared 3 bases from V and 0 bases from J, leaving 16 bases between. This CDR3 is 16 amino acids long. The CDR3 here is CSASRPGISSTDTQYF. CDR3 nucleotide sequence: TGCAGTGCTAGCCGCCCCGGGATTTCTAGCACAGATACGCAGTATTTT.

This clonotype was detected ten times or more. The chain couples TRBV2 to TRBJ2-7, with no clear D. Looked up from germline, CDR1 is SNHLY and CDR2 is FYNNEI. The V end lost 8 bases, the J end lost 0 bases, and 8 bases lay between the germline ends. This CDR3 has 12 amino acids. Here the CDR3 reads CASGSSSYEQYF. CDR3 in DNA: TGTGCCAGCGGTTCCAGCTCCTACGAGCAGTACTTC.